A selection of T cell receptor beta chains follows, all from one sample in a study of blood T cell repertoires in COVID-19. Here immunoSEQ multiplex PCR was the method, and the copy in TCRdb shows in-frame clones only, minus some. The sample consists of approximately 210,000 clones, over 75% of them appearing once. The sequenced sample consisted of peripheral blood. The receptors stem from a woman aged 40 to 50 with acute or convalescent COVID-19. Both conserved end residues are part of each CDR3. The D gene is left open where the match is weak. Clone size is given for some rows only: seen once, a few or many times, or a class if the clone is expanded.

D gene,clone size,V gene,J gene,CDR3 DNA,CDR3 protein
-,-,TRBV20-1,TRBJ1-2,TGCAGTTTAGGTGACAGATATGGCTACACCTTC,CSLGDRYGYTF
TRBD1,few,TRBV6-4,TRBJ1-6,TGTGCCAGCAACCCTCTCGGACAGGGCTCCTATAATTCACCCCTCCACTTT,CASNPLGQGSYNSPLHF
-,-,TRBV6-5,TRBJ1-4,TGTGCCAGCAGCGCCAGTCTCAAACTGTTTTTT,CASSASLKLFF
-,-,TRBV9,TRBJ1-1,TGTGCCAGCAGCGTAGGTTCAGTACCGAACACTGAAGCTTTCTTT,CASSVGSVPNTEAFF
-,-,TRBV20-1,TRBJ1-1,TGCAGTGCTAGTCGCGGGGTCGCTGAAGCTTTCTTT,CSASRGVAEAFF
TRBD2,-,TRBV30,TRBJ2-5,TGTGCCTGGAGTGTGGCTCTAGTACTAGCGGGGGGGAAAACCCAGTACTTC,CAWSVALVLAGGKTQYF
-,-,TRBV1,TRBJ2-3,TGCACCAGCAGCCTAAGCGGGCCGCGGGGGGGGAGCACAGATACGCAGTATTTT,CTSSLSGPRGGSTDTQYF
-,once,TRBV30,TRBJ1-1,TGTGCCTTTTCGTTTAACACTGAAGCTTTCTTT,CAFSFNTEAFF
TRBD2,-,TRBV10-1,TRBJ2-2,TGCGCCACCCAGCGCGGGGGTTCCACCGGGGAGCTGTTTTTT,CATQRGGSTGELFF
-,-,TRBV11-2,TRBJ2-5,TGTGCCAGCAGCTTAGAAGCCCGGAGACTAGGGCCTAGGGAGACCCAGTACTTC,CASSLEARRLGPRETQYF
TRBD1,-,TRBV11-3,TRBJ2-3,TGTGCCAGCAGCTTGGGACAGGGGGAAACAGATACGCAGTATTTT,CASSLGQGETDTQYF
-,-,TRBV19,TRBJ1-5,TGTGCCAGTAACGGGGAACGGTGGGCGCCCCAGCATTTT,CASNGERWAPQHF
TRBD1,-,TRBV15,TRBJ1-2,TGTGCCACCAGCAGAGAGGGACAGGGGGCACGGGGCTACACCTTC,CATSREGQGARGYTF
-,-,TRBV2,TRBJ1-2,TGTGCCAGCATGAAGGGGCGAAGCTATGGCTACACCTTC,CASMKGRSYGYTF
-,-,TRBV19,TRBJ1-3,TGTGCCAGTAGTTTAGCACAGACACTTCAATCTGGAAACACCATATATTTT,CASSLAQTLQSGNTIYF
TRBD1,-,TRBV30,TRBJ1-3,TGTGCCTGGGGGGACAGGGGAAGAAACACCATATATTTT,CAWGDRGRNTIYF
-,few,TRBV21-1,TRBJ1-5,TGTGCCAGCAGCAAACCCCCGACAGACCCTATGAGCAATCAGCCCCAGCATTTT,CASSKPPTDPMSNQPQHF
TRBD1,-,TRBV28,TRBJ1-1,TGTGCCAGCAGCCTACCGACAGGGGGGGGTACTGAAGCTTTCTTT,CASSLPTGGGTEAFF
-,-,TRBV3-1/TRBV3-2,TRBJ2-2,TGTGCCAGCAGCCAAGATCAAAGGCCTAGCGGGGAGCTGTTTTTT,CASSQDQRPSGELFF
TRBD2,-,TRBV10-2,TRBJ2-5,TGCGCCAGCAGTGACTCCGGGACTAGGCGGGAGACCCAGTACTTC,CASSDSGTRRETQYF
-,-,TRBV5-6,TRBJ1-1,TGTGCCAGCAGCTTCCGGGGGAACACTGAAGCTTTCTTT,CASSFRGNTEAFF
-,-,TRBV27,TRBJ1-5,TGTGCCAGCAGGACAGCCTATAGCAATCAGCCCCAGCATTTT,CASRTAYSNQPQHF
TRBD1,-,TRBV6-1,TRBJ1-1,TGTGCCAGCAGTGAAGTCGAACAGGGGGCGGGTTACACTGAAGCTTTCTTT,CASSEVEQGAGYTEAFF
-,-,TRBV2,TRBJ1-6,TGTGCCAGCGCCACGGACAGCGAGTATAATTCACCCCTCCACTTT,CASATDSEYNSPLHF
-,-,TRBV6-2/TRBV6-3,TRBJ2-5,TGTGCCAGCAGTTATACGAGAACGGAGACCCAGTACTTC,CASSYTRTETQYF
-,many,TRBV5-4,TRBJ2-2,TGTGCCAGCAGCTCCGGGACACCGAACACCGGGGAGCTGTTTTTT,CASSSGTPNTGELFF